The T cell receptor (beta chain) described here comes from a study of CD8 T cells in Susac syndrome. From germline, CDR1 is SGHAT and CDR2 FQNNGV. V lost 2 bases to trimming and J lost 1 base, with 8 bases between them. The CDR3 has 14 amino acids. With random hexamers, reverse transcription was performed on about 0.45 to 1 ug of RNA. TCR beta CDR3 was amplified by immunoSEQ multiplex PCR. This amplification extended across 54 Vbeta and 13 Jbeta segments. TCRdb independently ran MiXCR on the immunoSEQ multiplex PCR reads; one entry per CDR3 protein. The sample carries fewer than 200,000 distinct CDR3 sequences, over 75% recorded once.

The sequence derives from a human donor with Susac syndrome. Material for sequencing was CD4+ T cells from PBMCs. This chain links TRBV11-2 with TRBJ1-1, with no clear D. DNA of the CDR3: TGTGCCAGCAGCTTACTTGTCGGGAACACTGAAGCTTTCTTT. Protein: CASSLLVGNTEAFF.